This T cell receptor (beta chain) was obtained from a study of CXCR3-negative and CXCR3-positive naive CD8 T cells. Germline V lookup: CDR1 SGHAT, CDR2 FQNNGV. The CDR3 sequence is 14 residues long. In regard to this clonotype: The antigen is undetermined.

The TRB libraries of cDNA were built by UMI-labeled 5' RACE. From its re-call of the 5' RACE reads, TCRdb lists each CDR3 protein once, without DNA. This sample's clone table lists around 84,000 distinct CDR3 sequences. Study-wide findings and caveats: Greater hydrophobicity was found in TRB CDR3s of CXCR3-positive naive cells than of CXCR3-negative naive cells. Unlike memory cells, which differed, naive CXCR3-negative and CXCR3-positive cells had similar TRBV-TRBJ usage. Diversity proved comparably high across both naive subsets and much lower in memory CD8+ cells.

Material: naive CXCR3+ CD8+ T cells from blood. This sample's subset: CD45RO-CCR7+CD27+CD95- naive CD8+ T cells expressing CXCR3 (TNR3+). V is TRBV11-2 and J is TRBJ1-1. This sequence originates from a human donor in good health. Some clones in this sample may be carry-over from other donors' samples. CDR3 loop: CASSSSDRNFEAFF.